This T cell receptor beta chain was sequenced in a study of response to subunit inactivated influenza vaccine. Study outcomes and limitations: The authors suggested that every seasonal influenza vaccination recruits few new T cells.

CDR1 is LGHNA, CDR2 YSLEER, per germline. The CDR3 length is 14 residues. The V and J ends lost 0 bases and 2 bases respectively, with 7 bases between them. TCRdb passed the RT-PCR reads through MiXCR, listing each CDR3 protein once. The repertoire consists of around 250,000 distinct CDR3 sequences, with 10% to 15% occurring once and the leading ten covering 7.8%. In its sample, this clonotype was seen a few times. What it recognizes is unknown. The chain couples TRBV4-3 to TRBJ1-1; D gene unclear. This sample comprised non-naive T cells sorted from PBMCs, obtained 14 days before vaccination. The clonotype originates from a man aged 50 to 59 who received an inactivated influenza vaccine. CDR3 sequence reads: CASSQERVNTEAFF. The CDR3 nucleotides read TGCGCCAGCAGCCAAGAACGGGTAAACACTGAAGCTTTCTTT.